These T cell receptor beta chains were read from a single sample in a study of CD4 T cells in relation to SARS-CoV-2 and coronaviruses. Generated by immunoSEQ multiplex PCR, the TCRdb table keeps only in-frame clones and is missing some. The data hold about 36,000 clones, with just over 75% observed a single time. These receptors' antigens are unknown. The material sequenced was memory CD4+ T cells from PBMCs, cultured in vitro. Source of these receptors: an adult with COVID-19. CDR3s leave out the opening cysteine and the closing phenylalanine or tryptophan. Fields, in order: D gene, V gene, CDR3 protein. The D gene is left open where the match is weak.

d_gene: .; v_gene: TRBV12-3/TRBV12-4; CDR3aa: ASSLRREQY
d_gene: .; v_gene: TRBV10-3; CDR3aa: AISESESDTQY
d_gene: .; v_gene: TRBV13; CDR3aa: ASSLDSYNEQF
d_gene: .; v_gene: TRBV10-3; CDR3aa: AISESTGGEQY
d_gene: .; v_gene: TRBV12-3/TRBV12-4; CDR3aa: ASSLAQGHEQY
d_gene: .; v_gene: TRBV28; CDR3aa: ASSPLDGYGNTIY
d_gene: .; v_gene: TRBV5-8; CDR3aa: ASSLAFGVWGQSPSYEQY
d_gene: TRBD2; v_gene: TRBV2; CDR3aa: ASSEQGLAGTETQY
d_gene: TRBD2; v_gene: TRBV11-3; CDR3aa: ASSRGTSGRTDTQY
d_gene: TRBD1; v_gene: TRBV28; CDR3aa: ASRSTGKERETQY
d_gene: TRBD1; v_gene: TRBV5-5; CDR3aa: ASSLTGDTEAF
d_gene: TRBD1; v_gene: TRBV5-5; CDR3aa: ASSLSQGQARPLH
d_gene: TRBD2; v_gene: TRBV27; CDR3aa: ASRASLAGWADTQY
d_gene: .; v_gene: TRBV2; CDR3aa: ASSRPDTGELF
d_gene: .; v_gene: TRBV5-1; CDR3aa: ASSLVMGTETQY
d_gene: TRBD1; v_gene: TRBV10-3; CDR3aa: AISLSGTGSSYEQY
d_gene: .; v_gene: TRBV28; CDR3aa: ASSNHTGRNTGELF
d_gene: .; v_gene: TRBV5-6; CDR3aa: ASSLGQKNSPLH
d_gene: .; v_gene: TRBV5-1; CDR3aa: ASSLAGLNLRDSPLH
d_gene: TRBD1; v_gene: TRBV27; CDR3aa: ASSHRGLYGYT
d_gene: .; v_gene: TRBV28; CDR3aa: ASSLWDHKLTDTQY
d_gene: .; v_gene: TRBV2; CDR3aa: ASSRDGWNTGELF
d_gene: TRBD1; v_gene: TRBV6-5; CDR3aa: ASSLGGEGNTIY
d_gene: .; v_gene: TRBV9; CDR3aa: ASSAGLRWGNTGELF
d_gene: .; v_gene: TRBV24-1; CDR3aa: ATSDRESGTGSDTQY
d_gene: .; v_gene: TRBV6-5; CDR3aa: ASSSPMTYEQY
d_gene: .; v_gene: TRBV28; CDR3aa: ASSAYGTAPRKGDIQY
d_gene: .; v_gene: TRBV28; CDR3aa: ASSAPEGWDEQF
d_gene: TRBD2; v_gene: TRBV4-1; CDR3aa: ASARGSGRDTGELF
d_gene: .; v_gene: TRBV9; CDR3aa: ASSVDPGNYGYT
d_gene: TRBD1; v_gene: TRBV28; CDR3aa: ASEDRGYGYT
d_gene: TRBD1; v_gene: TRBV5-6; CDR3aa: ASSFGPGQGYGYT
d_gene: TRBD1; v_gene: TRBV19; CDR3aa: ASSIGQGYGYT
d_gene: .; v_gene: TRBV28; CDR3aa: ASSGSRGLPGLSYNEQF
d_gene: .; v_gene: TRBV29-1; CDR3aa: SVEGLGGGYEQY
d_gene: TRBD2; v_gene: TRBV27; CDR3aa: ASRFRTSGGYEQY
d_gene: .; v_gene: TRBV14; CDR3aa: ASSQAGNYGYT
d_gene: .; v_gene: TRBV7-9; CDR3aa: ASTWGRGETQY
d_gene: .; v_gene: TRBV20-1; CDR3aa: SASGVAGREAF
d_gene: .; v_gene: TRBV5-6; CDR3aa: ASSRTGRGGETQY
d_gene: .; v_gene: TRBV7-2; CDR3aa: ASSYNTYEQY
d_gene: TRBD1; v_gene: TRBV27; CDR3aa: ASSLYRGARGSYGYT
d_gene: .; v_gene: TRBV28; CDR3aa: ASMRETKKATNEKLF
d_gene: TRBD1; v_gene: TRBV3-1/TRBV3-2; CDR3aa: ASSSMTGVIGELF
d_gene: .; v_gene: TRBV5-1; CDR3aa: ASSLEGSSYGYT
d_gene: .; v_gene: TRBV7-9; CDR3aa: ASSLGSGGGNQPQH
d_gene: .; v_gene: TRBV6-5; CDR3aa: ASNRGAWDEQY
d_gene: TRBD1; v_gene: TRBV9; CDR3aa: ASSALAGTGHQETQY
d_gene: .; v_gene: TRBV18; CDR3aa: ASSPIQSKVLSLF
d_gene: .; v_gene: TRBV7-8; CDR3aa: ASSDQGLDTQY
d_gene: .; v_gene: TRBV7-9; CDR3aa: ASSLDGSEQF
d_gene: TRBD2; v_gene: TRBV15; CDR3aa: AVKTPGLGDTDTQY
d_gene: .; v_gene: TRBV6-5; CDR3aa: ASSYSLSTEAF
d_gene: TRBD2; v_gene: TRBV7-8; CDR3aa: ASSPSGLAGAYEQY
d_gene: .; v_gene: TRBV7-3; CDR3aa: ASSLRLETPYEQY
d_gene: TRBD2; v_gene: TRBV27; CDR3aa: ASSLSGRSYNEQF
d_gene: TRBD1; v_gene: TRBV18; CDR3aa: ASSLLAPTGSSYNSPLH